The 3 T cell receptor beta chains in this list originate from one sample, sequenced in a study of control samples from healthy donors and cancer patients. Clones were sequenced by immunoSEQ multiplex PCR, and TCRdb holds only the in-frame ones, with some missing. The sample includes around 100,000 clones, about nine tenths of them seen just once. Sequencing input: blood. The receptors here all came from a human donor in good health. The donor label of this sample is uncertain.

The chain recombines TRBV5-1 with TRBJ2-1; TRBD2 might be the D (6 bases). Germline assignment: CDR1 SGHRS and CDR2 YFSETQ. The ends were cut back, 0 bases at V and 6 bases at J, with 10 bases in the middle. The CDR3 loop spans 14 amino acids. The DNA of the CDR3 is TGCGCCAGCAGCTTGGCATCCGGGAGCAATGAGCAGTTCTTC. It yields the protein CASSLASGSNEQFF.

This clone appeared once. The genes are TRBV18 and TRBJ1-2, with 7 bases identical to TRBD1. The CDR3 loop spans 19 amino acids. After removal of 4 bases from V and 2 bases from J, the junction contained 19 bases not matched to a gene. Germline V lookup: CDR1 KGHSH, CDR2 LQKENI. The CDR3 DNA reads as TGTGCCAGCTCACTCATGGGACAAACGGGACAGCCTTTCAACTATGGCTACACCTTC. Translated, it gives CASSLMGQTGQPFNYGYTF.

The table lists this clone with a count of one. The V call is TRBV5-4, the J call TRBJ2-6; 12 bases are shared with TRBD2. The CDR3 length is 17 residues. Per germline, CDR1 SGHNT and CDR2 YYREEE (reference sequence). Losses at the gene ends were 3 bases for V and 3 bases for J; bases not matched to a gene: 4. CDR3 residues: CASSSSGGAFGANVLTF. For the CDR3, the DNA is TGTGCCAGCAGCTCTAGCGGGGGGGCCTTTGGGGCCAACGTCCTGACTTTC. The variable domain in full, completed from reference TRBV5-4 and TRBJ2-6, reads ETGVTQSPTHLIKTRGQQVTLRCSSQSGHNTVSWYQQALGQGPQFIFQYYREEENGRGNFPPRFSGLQFPNYSSELNVNALELDDSALYLCASSSSGGAFGANVLTFGAGSRLTVL.